This T cell receptor beta chain derives from a study of shared clonotypes between healthy human individuals. Findings and limits, study-wide: The sharing of 4.5% to 5% of naive CD4 clonotypes was seen across a handful of donors. Generation probability values for non-shared clonotypes were lower than those for clonotypes shared by all four donors.

Assay used: immunoSEQ multiplex PCR; TCRdb lists only in-frame clones, some missing. The data hold roughly 1,000,000 clones, with approximately 80% observed a single time. A note on this clone: Its target is not known.

This CDR3 spans 14 amino acids. Germline V gene data show CDR1 as LNHDA and CDR2 as SQIVND (reference sequence). With 6 bases clipped from V and 3 bases from J, the junction kept 5 bases outside the gene matches. It was into CD45RA+ naive and CD45RA-negative memory subsets that the CD4+ cells were split. V and J are TRBV19 and TRBJ1-2; 9 bases are shared with TRBD1. This clonotype was obtained from a man between 18 and 35 years old in good health. Some clones in this sample may be carry-over from other donors' samples. What was sequenced was memory CD4+ T cells from PBMCs. Subset specified: CD45RA-negative fraction. The CDR3 loop is CASRSRDRDYGYTF. The CDR3, as DNA: TGTGCCAGTAGAAGCCGGGACAGGGACTATGGCTACACCTTC.